The entry that follows covers one TCR beta chain sequence. These data belong to a study of radiation and T cells in renal cell carcinoma. Treatment meaning: treatment-naive control, cytoreductive nephrectomy. Profiling relied on immunoSEQ multiplex PCR, and the TCRdb table lists in-frame clones only, not all of them. The sample has about 8,900 clones, roughly 63% seen once. This receptor was obtained from a man aged 55 to 70 with renal cell carcinoma. The starting material was tumor tissue, obtained from a patient whose treatment was nephrectomy without radiotherapy.

The DNA for the CDR3 is TGTGCCAGCAGCTCCTGGAGCGACCCTGAAGCTTTCTTT. It encodes CASSSWSDPEAFF. The J gene is TRBJ1-1, the V gene TRBV5-5, with D unresolved. Looked up from germline, CDR1 is SGHKS and CDR2 is YYEKEE (reference sequence). V was clipped by 3 bases and J by 6 bases, with 12 bases between them. This CDR3 contains 13 residues.